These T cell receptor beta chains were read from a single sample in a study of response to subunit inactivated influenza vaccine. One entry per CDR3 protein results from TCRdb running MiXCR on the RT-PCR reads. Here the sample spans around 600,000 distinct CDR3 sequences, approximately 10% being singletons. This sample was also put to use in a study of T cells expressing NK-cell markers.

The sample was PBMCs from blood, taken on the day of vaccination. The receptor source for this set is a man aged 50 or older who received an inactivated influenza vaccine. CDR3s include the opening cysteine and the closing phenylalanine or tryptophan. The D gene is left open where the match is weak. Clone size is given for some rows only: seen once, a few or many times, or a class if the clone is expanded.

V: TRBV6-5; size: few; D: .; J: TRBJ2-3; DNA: TGTGCCAGCAGTTACGGGAGTCGGAGAGATACGCAGTATTTT; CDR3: CASSYGSRRDTQYF
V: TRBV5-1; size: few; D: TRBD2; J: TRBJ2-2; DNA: TGCGCCAGCAGCTTGGCCCCCTTAACTAGCGGGGGGGCAGGCACCGGGGAGCTGTTTTTT; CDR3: CASSLAPLTSGGAGTGELFF
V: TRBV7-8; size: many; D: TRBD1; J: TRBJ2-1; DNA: TGTGCCAGCAGCCAAAAGACAGGGTTTTATGAGCAGTTCTTC; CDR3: CASSQKTGFYEQFF
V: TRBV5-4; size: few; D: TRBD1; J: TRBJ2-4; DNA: TGTGCCAGCAGCAAAGGGACAGGGGGCTGGGCCAAAAACATTCAGTACTTC; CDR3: CASSKGTGGWAKNIQYF
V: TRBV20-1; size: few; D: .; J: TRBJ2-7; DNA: TGCAGTGCTAAAGGACAGAACTACGAGCAGTACTTC; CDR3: CSAKGQNYEQYF
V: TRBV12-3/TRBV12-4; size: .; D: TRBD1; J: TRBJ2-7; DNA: TGTGCCAGCAGCCGCCCGGGACAGGGGTCCCACGAGCAGTACTTC; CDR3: CASSRPGQGSHEQYF
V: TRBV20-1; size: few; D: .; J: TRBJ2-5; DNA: TGCAGTGCTAGAGTGCCGGGAGAGACCCAGTACTTC; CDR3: CSARVPGETQYF
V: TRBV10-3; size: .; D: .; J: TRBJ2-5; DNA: TGTGCCATCAGTGTCAGGGGCAATCAAGAGACCCAGTACTTC; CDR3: CAISVRGNQETQYF
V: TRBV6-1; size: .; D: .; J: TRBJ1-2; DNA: TGTGCCAGCAGTGAGGGGGGTTTCGATGGCTACACCTTC; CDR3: CASSEGGFDGYTF
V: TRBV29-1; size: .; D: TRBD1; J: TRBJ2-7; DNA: TGCAGCGCTTCGACAGGGACCTACGAGCAGTACTTC; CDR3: CSASTGTYEQYF
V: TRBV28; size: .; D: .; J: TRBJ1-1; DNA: TGTGCCAGCAGTTTAGTTGGGGGCAGTCAAGTAGGCGCTGAAGCTTTCTTT; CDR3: CASSLVGGSQVGAEAFF
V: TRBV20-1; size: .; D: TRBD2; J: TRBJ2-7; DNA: TGCAGTGCCACAACCGGACTAGCGGGAGGGAACGAGCAGTACTTC; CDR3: CSATTGLAGGNEQYF
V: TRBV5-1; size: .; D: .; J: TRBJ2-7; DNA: TGCGCCAGCAGCTTGGCCAAGAACTACGAGCAGTACTTC; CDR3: CASSLAKNYEQYF
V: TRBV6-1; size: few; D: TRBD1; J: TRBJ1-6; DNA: TGTGCCAGCACAGGGGGTAGCTCCTATAATTCACCCCTCCACTTT; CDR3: CASTGGSSYNSPLHF
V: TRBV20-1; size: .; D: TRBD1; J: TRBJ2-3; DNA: TGCAGTGCTAGAGATTTGACCCCGGGACAGGGGATAGATACGCAGTATTTT; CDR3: CSARDLTPGQGIDTQYF
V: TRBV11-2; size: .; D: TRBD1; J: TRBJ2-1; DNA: TGTGCCAGCAGCCAGACAGGGGGCCGGTACAATGAGCAGTTCTTC; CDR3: CASSQTGGRYNEQFF
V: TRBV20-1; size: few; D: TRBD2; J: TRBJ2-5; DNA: TGCAGTGCCAGGCGGGGGGCTAGCGGGAGTCGAGAGACCCAGTACTTC; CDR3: CSARRGASGSRETQYF